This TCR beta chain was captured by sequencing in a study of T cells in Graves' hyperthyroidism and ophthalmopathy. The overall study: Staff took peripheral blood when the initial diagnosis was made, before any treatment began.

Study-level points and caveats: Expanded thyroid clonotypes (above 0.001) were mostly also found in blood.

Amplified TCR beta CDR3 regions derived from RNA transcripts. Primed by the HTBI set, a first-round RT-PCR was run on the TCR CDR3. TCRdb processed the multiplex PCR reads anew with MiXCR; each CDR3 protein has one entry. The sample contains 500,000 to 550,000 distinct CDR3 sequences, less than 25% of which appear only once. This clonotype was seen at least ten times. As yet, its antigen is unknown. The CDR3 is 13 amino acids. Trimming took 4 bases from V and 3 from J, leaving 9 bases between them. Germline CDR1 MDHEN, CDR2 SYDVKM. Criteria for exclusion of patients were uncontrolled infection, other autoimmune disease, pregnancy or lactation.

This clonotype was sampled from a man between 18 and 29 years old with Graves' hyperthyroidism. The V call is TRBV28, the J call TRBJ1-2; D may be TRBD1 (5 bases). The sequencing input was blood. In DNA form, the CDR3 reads TGTGCCAGCAGTTACCAGGGCGACTATGGCTACACCTTC. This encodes CASSYQGDYGYTF.